This T cell receptor (beta chain) was sequenced in a study of cytomegalovirus exposure and HLA in healthy donors. Study context: Per a later analysis, the 550 to 850 first-cohort and some 130 validation repertoires shared one platform. Study results and limitations: A list of 150 to 200 TCR beta chains associated with cytomegalovirus was given. Most TCRs appeared rarely, but some public TCRs recurred in many donors. It was found in a later analysis that first-cohort TCR clusters tended to co-occur in the 120 validation repertoires.

Generated by immunoSEQ multiplex PCR, the TCRdb table keeps only in-frame clones and is missing some. The sample carries 150,000 to 200,000 clones, approximately 88% recorded once. The length of the CDR3 is 16 residues. Germline V lookup: CDR1 SGHTA, CDR2 FQGNSA. V lost 4 bases and J lost 1; bases outside the gene matches: 7. This clone was found a few times. The antigen is undetermined. The sequenced material came from PBMCs. This chain uses TRBV7-2 with TRBJ2-3; 8 bases match TRBD2. This receptor was taken from a man aged 18 to 30 in good health and CMV-seropositive. For the CDR3, the DNA is TGTGCCAGCAGCTCCGCAGCGGGAGTGGGCACAGATACGCAGTATTTT. This gives the protein CASSSAAGVGTDTQYF.